The present TCR beta chain was sequenced within a study of early T cells in non-severe SARS-CoV-2 infection. In the study overall: Sequencing was performed on bulk RNA from unsorted whole blood, leaving chains unpaired. The study's findings and limits: Private and CD4 specificities were missed by VDJdb matching, skewed to anti-spike CD8.

The CDR3 has 14 residues. V lost 5 bases to trimming and J lost 5 bases; unmatched junction nucleotides: 6. Attachment of unique molecular identifiers was made to individual cDNA molecules. TCRdb passed the 5' RACE reads through MiXCR, listing each CDR3 protein once. The sample includes 50,000 to 60,000 distinct CDR3 sequences, under 8.5% of them seen just once. Points on this clonotype: What it binds is not known.

This TCR came from an adult who was a healthcare worker with PCR-confirmed SARS-CoV-2 infection or an uninfected control (not recorded which). This chain links TRBV12-3 or TRBV12-4 with TRBJ2-1, with 7 bases that match TRBD1. Sequencing was performed on whole blood, taken at baseline. This chain's CDR3 is CASSGWDRDNEQFF. CDR3 nucleotide sequence: TGTGCCAGCAGTGGCTGGGACAGAGACAATGAGCAGTTCTTC.